This TCR beta chain emerged from a study of coeliac disease. Study results and caveats: Intraepithelial and lamina propria fractions were not highly pure. Control samples showed higher TRB and TRG clonality than intraepithelial and lamina propria samples in active celiac disease.

Germline V lookup: CDR1 SGHAT, CDR2 FQNNGV. The CDR3 is made up of 14 amino acids. Between the trimmed V and J ends, which lost 5 bases and 8 bases, there was a span of 15 bases. The protocol was immunoSEQ multiplex PCR, while the TCRdb copy is restricted to in-frame clones and leaves out a portion. Here the sample spans about 6,700 clones, 60% to 80% being singletons. Note on this clone: Its antigen is as yet unknown.

The gene calls are TRBV11-2 and TRBJ1-4; a weak D match, TRBD1 (6 bases). The sequenced sample was lamina propria lymphocytes from the gut. This sequence was found in a woman aged 18-30 years with active celiac disease. This CDR3 is CASSLGQQAEKLFF. For the CDR3, the DNA is TGTGCCAGCAGCCTAGGACAGCAAGCAGAAAAACTGTTTTTT.